The sequence of this T cell receptor beta chain was determined in a study of shared clonotypes between healthy human individuals. Germline CDR1 and CDR2: SGHDT and YYEEEE. Trimming cost V 3 bases and J 0 bases, with 10 bases left between them. The CDR3 runs to 15 residues. Study-level points and caveats: Unshared clonotypes carried lower generation probabilities than those common to all four donors. Richness estimates generally favored naive over memory subsets.

About this clone itself: The antigen is undetermined.

Assay execution proceeded at the deep level. On sorted subsets, replicate PCRs used roughly 220 ng DNA, or about 30,000 T cell genomes. Assay used: immunoSEQ multiplex PCR; TCRdb lists only in-frame clones, some missing. The table has about 2,500,000 clones, about 92% seen once. The source material was naive CD4+ T cells sorted from blood. Subset noted: CD45RA+ positively selected. This rearrangement joins TRBV5-6 to TRBJ1-5; weak D call: TRBD1 (5 bases). The receptor comes from a man aged 18 to 29 in good health. CDR3 sequence reads: CASSSGQYSNQPQHF. As DNA, the CDR3 is TGTGCCAGCAGCTCAGGGCAATATAGCAATCAGCCCCAGCATTTT.